The subject of this entry is one T cell receptor beta chain. Its cognate antigen is unknown. This entry comes from a study of cytomegalovirus exposure and HLA in healthy donors. Broader study findings: It has been reported that TCR beta sequences accurately predicted the HLA-A and HLA-B alleles of most subjects.

The CDR3 is 17 residues long. Germline V CDR1 and CDR2: MNHNS, SASEGT. Between the trimmed V and J ends, which lost 4 bases and 2 bases, there was a span of 18 bases. The PCR contained 60 Vbeta and 13 Jbeta primers. This table comes from immunoSEQ multiplex PCR, and its TCRdb copy is limited to in-frame clones, with some not included. The sample shows some 130,000 clones, and more than 1.5% sits with its ten largest clones. This TCR came from a woman aged 40 to 50 in good health and CMV-seropositive. Sequencing was carried out using PBMCs. V usage is TRBV6-1 and J usage is TRBJ1-5; weak D call: TRBD1 (6 bases). CDR3: CASSGPPRGRGNQPQHF. CDR3 in DNA: TGTGCCAGCAGTGGACCTCCCAGGGGAAGGGGCAATCAGCCCCAGCATTTT.